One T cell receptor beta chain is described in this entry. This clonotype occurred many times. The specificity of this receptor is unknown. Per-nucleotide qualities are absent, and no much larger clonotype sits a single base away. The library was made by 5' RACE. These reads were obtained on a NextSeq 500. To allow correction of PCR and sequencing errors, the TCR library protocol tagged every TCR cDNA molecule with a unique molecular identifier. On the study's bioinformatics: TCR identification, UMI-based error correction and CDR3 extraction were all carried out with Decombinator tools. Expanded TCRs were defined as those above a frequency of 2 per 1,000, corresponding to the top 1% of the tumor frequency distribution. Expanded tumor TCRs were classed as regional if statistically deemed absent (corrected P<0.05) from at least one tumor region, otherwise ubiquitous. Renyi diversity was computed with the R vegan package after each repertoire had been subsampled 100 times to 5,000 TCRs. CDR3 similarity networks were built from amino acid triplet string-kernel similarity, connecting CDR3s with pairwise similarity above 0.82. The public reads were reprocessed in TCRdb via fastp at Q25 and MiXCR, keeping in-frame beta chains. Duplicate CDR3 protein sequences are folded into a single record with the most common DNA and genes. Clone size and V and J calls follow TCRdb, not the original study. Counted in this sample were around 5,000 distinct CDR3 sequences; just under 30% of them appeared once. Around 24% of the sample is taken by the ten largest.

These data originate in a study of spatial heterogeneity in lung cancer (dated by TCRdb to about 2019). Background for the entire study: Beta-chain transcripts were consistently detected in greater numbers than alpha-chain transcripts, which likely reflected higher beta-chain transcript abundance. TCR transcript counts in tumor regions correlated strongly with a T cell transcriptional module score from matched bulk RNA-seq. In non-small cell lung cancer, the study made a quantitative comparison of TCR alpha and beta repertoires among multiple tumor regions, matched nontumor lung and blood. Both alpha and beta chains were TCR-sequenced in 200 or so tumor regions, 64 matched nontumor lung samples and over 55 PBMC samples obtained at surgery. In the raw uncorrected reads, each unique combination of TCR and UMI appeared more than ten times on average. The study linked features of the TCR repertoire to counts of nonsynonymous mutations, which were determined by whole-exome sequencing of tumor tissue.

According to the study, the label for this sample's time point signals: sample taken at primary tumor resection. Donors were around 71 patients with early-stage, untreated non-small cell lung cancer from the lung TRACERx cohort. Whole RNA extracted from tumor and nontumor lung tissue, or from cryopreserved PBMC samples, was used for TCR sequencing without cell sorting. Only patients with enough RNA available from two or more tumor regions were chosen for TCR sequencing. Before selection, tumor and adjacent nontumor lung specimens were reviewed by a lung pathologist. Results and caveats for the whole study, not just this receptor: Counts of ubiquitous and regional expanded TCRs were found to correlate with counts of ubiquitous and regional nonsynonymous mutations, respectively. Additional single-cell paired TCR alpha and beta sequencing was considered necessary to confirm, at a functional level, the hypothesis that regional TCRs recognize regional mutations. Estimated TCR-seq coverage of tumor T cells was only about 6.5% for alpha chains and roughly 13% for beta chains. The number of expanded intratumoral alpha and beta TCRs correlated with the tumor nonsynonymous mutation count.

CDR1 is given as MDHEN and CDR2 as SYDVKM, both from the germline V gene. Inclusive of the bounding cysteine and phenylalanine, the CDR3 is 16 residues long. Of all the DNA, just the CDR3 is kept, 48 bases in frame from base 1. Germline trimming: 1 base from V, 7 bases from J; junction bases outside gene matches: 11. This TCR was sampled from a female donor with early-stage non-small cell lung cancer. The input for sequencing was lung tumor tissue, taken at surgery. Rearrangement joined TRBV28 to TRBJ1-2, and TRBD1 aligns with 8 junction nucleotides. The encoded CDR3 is CASSLSLPGQGGGYTF. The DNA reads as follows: TGTGCCAGCAGTTTATCCCTCCCCGGACAGGGAGGTGGCTACACCTTC.